A selection of T cell receptor beta chains follows, all from one sample in a study of vaccination and CD4 T cells after COVID-19. No antigen has been identified for these receptors. Each CDR3 protein is one row after TCRdb ran MiXCR on the PCR reads. Altogether roughly 20,000 distinct CDR3 sequences are present, 43% being singletons, with the ten largest covering 2.5% to 3%. Here the sequenced sample was CD4+ T cells from blood, cultured in vitro, taken after SARS-CoV-2 vaccination. These TCRs come from a human donor who had recovered from COVID-19. Each CDR3 is given with its conserved first and last residue. A D gene is named only where the DNA matches it firmly. Rows may omit the clone size; those that give it use once, few, many or a size class.

TRBV27,-,TRBJ1-5,-,CASSGTPDGLKHF,TGTGCCAGCAGTGGTACTCCTGACGGCTTAAAGCATTTT
TRBV6-1,-,TRBJ1-2,TRBD1,CASVPGTGGGFGYTF,TGTGCCAGCGTACCCGGGACAGGGGGAGGTTTTGGCTACACCTTC
TRBV6-1,few,TRBJ1-1,TRBD1,CASSTGQGRNTEAFF,TGTGCCAGCAGTACCGGACAGGGGAGGAACACTGAAGCTTTCTTT
TRBV11-3,-,TRBJ2-1,-,CASSLVSDEQFF,TGTGCCAGCAGCTTAGTCAGCGACGAGCAGTTCTTC
TRBV7-9,-,TRBJ2-2,-,CASSRENTGELFF,TGTGCCAGCAGCCGGGAAAACACCGGGGAGCTGTTTTTT
TRBV2,-,TRBJ2-7,-,CASRTAPYEQYF,TGTGCCAGTCGGACAGCCCCTTACGAGCAGTACTTC
TRBV27,-,TRBJ2-2,-,CASSSSYRTGELFF,TGTGCCAGCAGTAGCTCTTATAGGACCGGGGAGCTGTTTTTT
TRBV11-3,-,TRBJ2-2,-,CASSFIEGELFF,TGTGCCAGCAGCTTTATAGAGGGGGAGCTGTTTTTT
TRBV6-1,-,TRBJ1-5,-,CASVRVVNQPQHF,TGTGCCAGCGTGAGGGTGGTCAATCAGCCCCAGCATTTT
TRBV19,-,TRBJ2-6,-,CASRTESGANVLTF,TGTGCCAGTAGGACTGAATCTGGGGCCAACGTCCTGACTTTC
TRBV15,-,TRBJ2-1,-,CATSRDIGTNEQFF,TGTGCCACCAGCAGAGATATCGGAACCAATGAGCAGTTCTTC
TRBV20-1,few,TRBJ2-2,TRBD2,CSADGGARTGELFF,TGCAGTGCGGACGGGGGGGCTCGTACCGGGGAGCTGTTTTTT
TRBV11-3,once,TRBJ2-7,TRBD1,CASSRGDRGPHPFYEQYF,TGTGCCAGCAGCAGGGGGGACAGGGGGCCCCACCCTTTCTACGAGCAGTACTTC
TRBV5-6,-,TRBJ1-2,TRBD1,CASSLGQGRQHGYTF,TGTGCCAGCAGCTTAGGACAGGGGAGGCAGCATGGCTACACCTTC
TRBV27,-,TRBJ1-1,-,CASSLLDRLNTEAFF,TGTGCCAGCAGTTTATTGGACCGACTGAACACTGAAGCTTTCTTT
TRBV7-8,few,TRBJ2-7,TRBD2,CASSLLAGGPGEQYF,TGTGCCAGCAGCTTACTAGCGGGAGGGCCGGGGGAGCAGTACTTC
TRBV20-1,-,TRBJ2-3,TRBD2,CSARDSSGRYTDTQYF,TGCAGTGCTAGAGATAGCAGCGGGAGGTACACAGATACGCAGTATTTT
TRBV18,-,TRBJ2-7,-,CASSPPTGGRYEQYF,TGTGCCAGCTCACCCCCGACAGGTGGTCGGTACGAGCAGTACTTC